This TCR beta chain comes out of a study of shared clonotypes between healthy human individuals. Study-wide results and caveats: Compared with memory subsets, naive subsets generally had larger estimated richness.

Into CD45RA+ naive and CD45RA-negative memory subsets, the CD4+ cells were split. The table lists this clone with a few counts. Its antigen is not known. Deep was the level used in running the assay. Sequencing used immunoSEQ multiplex PCR; TCRdb keeps in-frame clones, though not all of them. The data show a few million clones, 90% to 96% seen once. Germline loops: CDR1 GTSNPN, CDR2 SVGIG (reference sequence). The trim removed 3 bases at V and 0 bases at J, leaving 4 bases unmatched. The CDR3 totals 15 residues. Sequenced sample: naive CD4+ T cells sorted from blood. Subset meaning: CD45RA+ positively selected. This sequence joins TRBV30 and TRBJ1-3, with 8 bases fitting TRBD1. The sequence came from a man aged 18 to 30 in good health. The CDR3 region is CAWSSGTGSGNTIYF. Here the CDR3 DNA reads TGTGCCTGGAGCTCTGGGACAGGCTCTGGAAACACCATATATTTT.